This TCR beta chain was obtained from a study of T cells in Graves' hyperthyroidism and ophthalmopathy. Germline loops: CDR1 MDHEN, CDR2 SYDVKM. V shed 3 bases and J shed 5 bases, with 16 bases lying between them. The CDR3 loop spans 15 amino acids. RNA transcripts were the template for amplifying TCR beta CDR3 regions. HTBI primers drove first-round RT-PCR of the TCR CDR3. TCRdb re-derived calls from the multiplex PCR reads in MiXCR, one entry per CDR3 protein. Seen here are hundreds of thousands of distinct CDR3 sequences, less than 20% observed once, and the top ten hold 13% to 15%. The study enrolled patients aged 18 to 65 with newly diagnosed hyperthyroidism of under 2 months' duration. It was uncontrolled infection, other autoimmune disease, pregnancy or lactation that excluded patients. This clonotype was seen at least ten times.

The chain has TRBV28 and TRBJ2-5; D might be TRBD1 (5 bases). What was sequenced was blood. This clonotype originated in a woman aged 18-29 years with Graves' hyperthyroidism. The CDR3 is CASSLAAGLGETQYF. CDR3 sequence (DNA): TGTGCCAGCAGTTTGGCGGCAGGGTTAGGCGAGACCCAGTACTTC. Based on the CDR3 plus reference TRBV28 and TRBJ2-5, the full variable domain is DVKVTQSSRYLVKRTGEKVFLECVQDMDHENMFWYRQDPGLGLRLIYFSYDVKMKEKGDIPEGYSVSREKKERFSLILESASTNQTSMYLCASSLAAGLGETQYFGPGTRLLVL.